Listed here are 28 T cell receptor beta chains from one sample, sequenced in a study of T cells in Graves' hyperthyroidism and ophthalmopathy. It was RNA transcripts that yielded the amplified TCR beta CDR3 regions. Primed by the HTBI set, a first-round RT-PCR was run on the TCR CDR3. TCRdb itself ran the multiplex PCR reads through MiXCR, one entry per CDR3 protein. This sample has about 680,000 distinct CDR3 sequences, with 35% found just once. The sequencing sample was made of blood. The receptors here all came from a woman aged 40 to 49 with Graves' hyperthyroidism.

This clonotype was counted between two and nine times. The V call is TRBV20-1, the J call TRBJ2-5; 9 bases are a match to TRBD2. This CDR3 region has 15 residues. V shed 7 bases, J shed 4 bases, and the junction held 13 bases outside the gene matches. Looked up from germline, CDR1 is DFQATT and CDR2 is SNEGSKA (reference sequence). In DNA, the CDR3 is TGCAGTGTCCGCGGGGCGGGGGGGGGAACAGAGACCCAGTACTTC. Translating gives CSVRGAGGGTETQYF.

This clonotype was observed at least ten times. The genes are TRBV2 and TRBJ2-2; TRBD2 matches 10 bases. This CDR3 is built from 17 residues. Germline V CDR1 and CDR2: SNHLY, FYNNEI. V trimming: 5 bases; J trimming: 10 bases; junction bases outside the gene matches: 16. The CDR3 spells CASSPFVAGGLKEELFF. CDR3 in DNA: TGTGCCAGCAGTCCTTTTGTAGCGGGAGGCCTGAAGGAGGAGCTGTTTTTT.

This clonotype was observed at least ten times. V gene TRBV12-3 or TRBV12-4 combines with J gene TRBJ1-2; D remains unclear. Deletions cut 5 bases from V and 4 bases from J, with 14 bases between. CDR3 length: 14 amino acids. CDR3 coding DNA: TGTGCCAGCAGTCGCCGGACGGGTAGCTATGGCTACACCTTC. It yields the protein CASSRRTGSYGYTF.

This clonotype was recorded a few times. The chain employs TRBV20-1 and TRBJ1-5, with no clear D. The CDR3 length is 14 residues. Trimming pared 3 bases from V and 0 bases from J, leaving 9 bases between. Germline V gene sequence: CDR1 DFQATT, CDR2 SNEGSKA (reference sequence). The DNA of the CDR3 is TGCAGTGCTAGTGGCGGGAGTAGCAATCAGCCCCAGCATTTT. It codes for CSASGGSSNQPQHF.

This rearrangement joins TRBV5-6 to TRBJ1-3, with D unclear. Looked up from germline, CDR1 is SGHDT and CDR2 is YYEEEE. Trimming left V 0 bases short and J 14 bases short, with 12 bases between. This CDR3 is 12 amino acids long. The CDR3 loop is CASSLDIGLLYF. DNA of the CDR3: TGTGCCAGCAGCTTGGATATTGGTCTCTTATATTTT. Full variable domain (outside the CDR3, taken from reference TRBV5-6 and TRBJ1-3): DAGVTQSPTHLIKTRGQQVTLRCSPKSGHDTVSWYQQALGQGPQFIFQYYEEEERQRGNFPDRFSGHQFPNYSSELNVNALLLGDSALYLCASSLDIGLLYFGEGSWLTVV.

This clonotype has a count of ten or more. This chain links TRBV7-9 with TRBJ2-7; D could derive from TRBD1 or TRBD2 (5 bases each). V dropped 5 bases and J dropped 3 bases, with 11 bases sitting between them. Germline loops: CDR1 SEHNR, CDR2 FQNEAQ (reference sequence). There are 13 residues in the CDR3. Written as DNA, the CDR3 is TGTGCCAGCAGCGGGACGGCTGACTACGAGCAGTACTTC. This gives the protein CASSGTADYEQYF.

This clonotype appeared many times. The rearrangement uses TRBV15 and TRBJ1-2, with TRBD1 as a possible D gene (5 bases). CDR1 and CDR2 from the germline V gene are LNHNV and YYDKDF (reference sequence). V was pared by 1 base and J by 4 bases, with 13 bases between. The CDR3 totals 15 residues. CDR3: CATSRVAGGGYGYTF. CDR3 bases: TGTGCCACCAGCAGAGTTGCCGGGGGGGGCTATGGCTACACCTTC.

The CDR3 region is CASSPGPGRASSYEQYF. As DNA, the CDR3 is TGTGCCAGCAGCCCAGGGCCCGGTCGGGCGAGCTCCTACGAGCAGTACTTC. The J gene is TRBJ2-7, the V gene TRBV7-2, with D possibly TRBD1 on 5 matching bases. CDR3 size: 17 residues. V was shortened by 5 bases and J by 0 bases, with 20 bases between the two germline ends. Per the germline V gene, CDR1 is SGHTA and CDR2 is FQGNSA.

J is TRBJ2-1 and V is TRBV19; 12 bases align to TRBD2. V gave up 7 bases and J gave up 4 bases; unmatched junction bases: 5. The CDR3 runs 15 residues. CDR1 LNHDA and CDR2 SQIVND come from the germline V gene (reference sequence). CDR3 nucleotides: TGTGCCAGTAACCCCGGGACTAGCGGGTACAATGAGCAGTTCTTC. This codes for CASNPGTSGYNEQFF.

As to this clonotype: This clone may be a read error of a much larger clone one base away. This chain joins TRBV7-2 and TRBJ2-7; perhaps TRBD1 as D (6 bases). The CDR3 extends over 13 amino acids. Trimming shortened V by 5 bases and J by 5 bases, and 13 bases separated the two germline ends. Looked up from germline, CDR1 is SGHTA and CDR2 is FQGNSA. The CDR3 DNA sequence: TGTGCCAGCAGCGGGGGCACTAGAAACGAGCAGTACTTC. Translating gives CASSGGTRNEQYF. The variable domain in full, with the rest retrieved from reference TRBV7-2 and TRBJ2-7, is GAGVSQSPSNKVTEKGKDVELRCDPISGHTALYWYRQSLGQGLEFLIYFQGNSAPDKSGLPSDRFSAERTGGSVSTLTIQRTQQEDSAVYLCASSGGTRNEQYFGPGTRLTVT.

This clonotype was detected a few times. CDR3 DNA: TGTGCCAGCAGCGCAGGGGGGGGGGAGACCCAGTACTTC. It is translated as CASSAGGGETQYF. The chain combines TRBV7-3 with TRBJ2-5, with D perhaps given as TRBD1 or TRBD2 (7 bases each). The V gene lost 5 bases and the J gene lost 5 bases, with 12 bases spanning the gap. Germline V CDR1 and CDR2: SGHTA, FQGTGA. This CDR3 contains 13 residues.

This clonotype was seen more than once but under ten times. This sequence joins TRBV10-3 and TRBJ1-3; D perhaps matches TRBD1 (6 bases). CDR1 and CDR2 from the germline V gene are ENHRY and SYGVKD. V dropped 3 bases and J dropped 5 bases, with 14 bases sitting between them. The CDR3 totals 15 residues. Here the CDR3 reads CAISERQGQRNTIYF. The CDR3 DNA is TGTGCCATCAGTGAACGTCAGGGGCAGAGAAACACCATATATTTT.

This clonotype was seen repeatedly, ten times or more. The chain employs TRBV11-2 and TRBJ2-5, with 10 positions matching TRBD1. J gave up 4 bases and V 5 bases, and 4 bases lay outside the gene matches. The CDR3 spans 14 residues. Germline loops: CDR1 SGHAT, CDR2 FQNNGV. CDR3 nucleotides: TGTGCCAGCAGCATACGGGACAGGGGAGAGACCCAGTACTTC. Translation: CASSIRDRGETQYF.

The chain combines TRBV20-1 with TRBJ2-5; D might be TRBD1 or TRBD2, each matching 7 bases. CDR3 length: 15 residues. Looked up from germline, CDR1 is DFQATT and CDR2 is SNEGSKA (reference sequence). V shed 2 bases and J shed 0 bases, with 13 bases lying between them. CDR3 loop: CSARNQGGYQETQYF. Written as DNA, the CDR3 is TGCAGTGCTAGAAACCAGGGGGGGTACCAAGAGACCCAGTACTTC.

This chain connects TRBV20-1 to TRBJ2-5, with 11 bases that match TRBD2. V lost 6 bases, J lost 5 bases, and 14 bases stayed unmatched. CDR3 length: 16 amino acids. CDR1 DFQATT and CDR2 SNEGSKA come from the germline V gene (reference sequence). The CDR3 nucleotides read TGCAGTGCACACAATAGCGGGAGGGCCGGCGGGGAGACCCAGTACTTC. Its protein product is CSAHNSGRAGGETQYF.

This clonotype was recorded many times. The V gene is TRBV25-1, the J gene TRBJ1-5; D is possibly TRBD1 (5 bases). This CDR3 comprises 15 residues. In germline, CDR1 is MGHDK, CDR2 SYGVNS. V lost 3 bases and J lost 5, with 14 bases in between. The CDR3 is CASSDNRLGDQPQHF. The CDR3 bases are TGTGCCAGCAGTGATAACAGGCTAGGCGATCAGCCCCAGCATTTT.

Only a few counts were recorded for this clonotype. The chain combines TRBV7-2 with TRBJ1-6, with TRBD1 as a possible D gene (6 bases). CDR1 and CDR2 (germline): SGHTA, FQGNSA. The CDR3 loop spans 14 amino acids. The V and J ends lost 5 bases and 6 bases respectively, with 11 bases between them. The CDR3: CASSGGPLNSPLHF. In nucleotides, the CDR3 is TGTGCCAGCAGCGGGGGGCCACTTAATTCACCCCTCCACTTT. The full variable domain, rest sourced from reference TRBV7-2 and TRBJ1-6, is GAGVSQSPSNKVTEKGKDVELRCDPISGHTALYWYRQSLGQGLEFLIYFQGNSAPDKSGLPSDRFSAERTGGSVSTLTIQRTQQEDSAVYLCASSGGPLNSPLHFGNGTRLTVT.

This clonotype was observed at least ten times. The chain links TRBV20-1 to TRBJ2-5; D possibly corresponds to TRBD1 (6 bases). The CDR3 has 13 amino acids. The V gene's germline CDR1 is DFQATT and CDR2 SNEGSKA (reference sequence). V lost 0 bases and J 3 bases, leaving 8 bases between the germline ends. The chain's CDR3 is CSARDWTEETQYF. The CDR3, as DNA: TGCAGTGCTAGAGATTGGACAGAAGAGACCCAGTACTTC.

A few counts support this clonotype. The rearrangement links TRBV20-1 to TRBJ2-7; the D gene is possibly TRBD2 (6 bases). In germline, CDR1 is DFQATT, CDR2 SNEGSKA (reference sequence). With 1 base removed from V and 1 base from J, the gap between germline ends came to 11 bases. The CDR3 is 14 amino acids. For the CDR3, the DNA is TGCAGTGCTAGAGTGGGGGGACCTTCCTACGAGCAGTACTTC. Its protein product is CSARVGGPSYEQYF.

CDR3 protein: CASSLGFGQGEQYF. For the CDR3, the DNA is TGTGCCAGCAGCTTAGGTTTTGGCCAGGGCGAGCAGTACTTC. V usage is TRBV7-6 and J usage is TRBJ2-7, with a possible D match to TRBD1 (5 bases). Germline-derived CDR1 and CDR2 are SGHVS and FNYEAQ. This CDR3 has 14 residues. With 1 base removed from V and 6 bases from J, the gap between germline ends came to 13 bases.

As concerns this clonotype: Since the CDR3 does not end with the conserved phenylalanine or tryptophan, this likely comes from a read error. The chain combines TRBV12-3 or TRBV12-4 with TRBJ2-7; D not certain. Between the trimmed V and J ends, which lost 3 bases and 5 bases, there was a span of 11 bases. CDR3 length: 13 amino acids. CDR3 DNA: TGTGCCAGCAGTTTTAAGGGATGGGACGAGCAGTACCTC. It yields the protein CASSFKGWDEQYL.

This clonotype was counted ten times or more. The chain joins TRBV6-5 to TRBJ2-2; tentative D call: TRBD1 (5 bases). The CDR3 contains 14 residues. Per the germline V gene, CDR1 is MNHEY and CDR2 is SVGAGI. V was shortened by 7 bases and J by 3 bases, with 12 bases between the two germline ends. The CDR3 DNA reads as TGTGCCAGCATAGGTACAGGATACACCGGGGAGCTGTTTTTT. Translation gives CASIGTGYTGELFF.

This clonotype appeared a few times. The chain recombines TRBV19 with TRBJ1-2; no firm D call. Trimming shortened V by 5 bases and J by 8 bases, and 12 bases separated the two germline ends. This CDR3 comprises 12 residues. CDR1 is LNHDA and CDR2 is SQIVND in the germline V gene (reference sequence). The CDR3 DNA follows: TGTGCCAGTAGTTTTGGGATGATGGGCTACACCTTC. The encoded protein is CASSFGMMGYTF.

CDR3 nucleotide sequence: TGCAGCGTTGACGACGGGGGAGGGTGGTCTTTCTTT. It yields the protein CSVDDGGGWSFF. This chain connects TRBV29-1 to TRBJ1-1, with D possibly being TRBD1 (5 bases). Germline lookup yields CDR1 SQVTM and CDR2 ANQGSEA. The germline V and J ends were trimmed by 3 bases and 12 bases, with 17 bases remaining between them. CDR3 length: 12 residues.

V and J are TRBV7-2 and TRBJ1-2; 7 bases match TRBD1. Germline CDR1 SGHTA, CDR2 FQGNSA. Germline trimming cut 1 base from V and 11 bases from J; bases unmatched to any gene: 10. The CDR3 consists of 14 residues. The CDR3 loop is CASSLGQGQLEYTF. CDR3 nucleotide sequence: TGTGCCAGCAGCTTAGGACAGGGACAACTGGAATACACCTTC.

The sample holds many counts of this clonotype. J is TRBJ1-5 and V is TRBV7-9; 9 bases match TRBD1. V shed 5 bases and J 2 bases; nucleotides not matched to a gene: 4. This CDR3 has 15 amino acids. The germline CDR1 and CDR2 sequences are SEHNR and FQNEAQ (reference sequence). CDR3 region: CASSRDRVGNQPQHF. The CDR3 nucleotides are TGTGCCAGCAGCCGGGACAGGGTGGGCAATCAGCCCCAGCATTTT. The whole variable domain, remainder taken from reference TRBV7-9 and TRBJ1-5, is DTGVSQNPRHKITKRGQNVTFRCDPISEHNRLYWYRQTLGQGPEFLTYFQNEAQLEKSRLLSDRFSAERPKGSFSTLEIQRTEQGDSAMYLCASSRDRVGNQPQHFGDGTRLSIL.

This clonotype has ten or more counts. DNA for the CDR3: TGTGCCAGCAGCCATACAACAGCGGATAACTATGGCTACACCTTC. Its translation is CASSHTTADNYGYTF. The chain joins TRBV7-8 to TRBJ1-2; no reliable D call. The CDR3 consists of 15 residues. The V end was cut by 5 bases, the J end by 1 base, with 14 bases between. Germline V gene sequence: CDR1 SGHVS, CDR2 FQNEAQ.

This clonotype came up many times. V usage is TRBV20-1 and J usage is TRBJ1-6; TRBD1 is a possible D gene (5 bases). The CDR3 spans 14 residues. Germline V CDR1 and CDR2: DFQATT, SNEGSKA (reference sequence). Deletions cut 0 bases from V and 7 bases from J, with 10 bases between. The CDR3: CSARDGGDNSPLHF. The CDR3 coding sequence is TGCAGTGCTAGAGATGGGGGGGACAATTCACCCCTCCACTTT.